These T cell receptor beta chains were read from a single sample in a study of T cells in Graves' hyperthyroidism and ophthalmopathy. TCRdb re-analysed the multiplex PCR reads in MiXCR, keeping a single row per CDR3 protein. The sample contains fewer than 550,000 distinct CDR3 sequences, around a quarter of which appear only once. Sequenced input: blood. The receptors come from a woman in her 30s with Graves' ophthalmopathy. Each CDR3 is given with its conserved first and last residue. A D gene is named only where the DNA matches it firmly. Not every row has a clone size; where given, it reads once, few, many or a size class.

clone_size,v_call,j_call,d_call,cdr3_aa,cdr3_nt
many,TRBV11-2,TRBJ1-2,-,CASSLAGGVGYTF,TGTGCCAGCAGCTTAGCCGGGGGGGTGGGCTACACCTTC
many,TRBV20-1,TRBJ2-5,-,CSAHEQGPRETQYF,TGCAGTGCTCACGAACAGGGCCCTCGAGAGACCCAGTACTTC
many,TRBV6-5,TRBJ1-5,-,CASSYRVNQPQHF,TGTGCCAGCAGTTACAGGGTTAATCAGCCCCAGCATTTT
few,TRBV29-1,TRBJ1-3,-,CSVEDWPSGVSGNTIYF,TGCAGCGTTGAAGATTGGCCCTCCGGAGTCTCTGGAAACACCATATATTTT
few,TRBV6-5,TRBJ2-2,-,CASRYTRVGVATGELFF,TGTGCCAGCAGATACACCAGGGTTGGGGTCGCCACCGGGGAGCTGTTTTTT
-,TRBV27,TRBJ1-2,-,CASSFLDLGGTYGYTF,TGTGCCAGCAGTTTCCTCGACCTCGGCGGTACCTATGGCTACACCTTC
many,TRBV28,TRBJ1-5,TRBD1,CASSPTGGVGNQPQHF,TGTGCCAGCAGTCCAACAGGGGGCGTCGGCAATCAGCCCCAGCATTTT
-,TRBV7-2,TRBJ1-2,-,CASRTTEGYTF,TGTGCCAGCAGAACTACAGAAGGCTACACCTTC
-,TRBV6-5,TRBJ1-6,-,CASSYAGNSPLHF,TGTGCCAGCAGTTACGCAGGGAATTCACCCCTCCACTTT
many,TRBV6-5,TRBJ2-7,-,CASSSPGTAYEQYF,TGTGCCAGCAGTTCTCCGGGGACCGCCTACGAGCAGTACTTC
many,TRBV6-5,TRBJ2-7,-,CASSYSKGAHEQYF,TGTGCCAGCAGTTACTCGAAAGGGGCTCACGAGCAGTACTTC
few,TRBV6-2/TRBV6-3,TRBJ2-5,-,CASVQDSGPGETQYF,TGTGCCAGCGTTCAAGACAGCGGGCCAGGGGAGACCCAGTACTTC
-,TRBV6-5,TRBJ2-6,-,CASSSSGNSGANVLTF,TGTGCCAGCAGTTCCTCCGGGAACTCTGGGGCCAACGTCCTGACTTTC
many,TRBV5-1,TRBJ2-7,-,CASKQDYEQYF,TGCGCCAGCAAACAGGACTACGAGCAGTACTTC
-,TRBV6-1,TRBJ2-5,-,CASSEVARRWETQYF,TGTGCCAGCAGTGAAGTAGCTAGACGGTGGGAGACCCAGTACTTC
few,TRBV27,TRBJ1-5,-,CASSPTRRGYSNQPQHF,TGTGCCAGCAGCCCTACCCGGCGGGGCTATAGCAATCAGCCCCAGCATTTT
-,TRBV2,TRBJ2-2,TRBD1,CASSDGDSANTGELFF,TGTGCCAGCAGTGACGGGGACAGCGCGAACACCGGGGAGCTGTTTTTT
-,TRBV6-1,TRBJ1-1,-,CASRSDREAFF,TGTGCCAGCAGATCCGACAGGGAAGCTTTCTTT
few,TRBV29-1,TRBJ2-5,TRBD1,CSVGAGTGGRETQYF,TGCAGCGTTGGAGCCGGGACAGGGGGGCGAGAGACCCAGTACTTC
-,TRBV10-3,TRBJ1-2,-,CAISLSGTTLDYGYTF,TGTGCCATCAGCCTATCCGGGACCACCCTCGACTATGGCTACACCTTC
-,TRBV4-3,TRBJ2-7,TRBD1,CASSQTGQGDQQYF,TGCGCCAGCAGCCAAACGGGACAGGGGGACCAGCAGTACTTC
many,TRBV9,TRBJ2-7,-,CASSVSATYEQYF,TGTGCCAGCAGCGTAAGTGCTACCTACGAGCAGTACTTC
many,TRBV20-1,TRBJ1-1,TRBD1,CSAAQGAATEAFF,TGCAGTGCAGCACAGGGGGCGGCCACTGAAGCTTTCTTT
-,TRBV7-2,TRBJ1-5,TRBD1,CASTLDRNDQPQHF,TGTGCCAGCACCCTGGACAGGAACGATCAGCCCCAGCATTTT
few,TRBV28,TRBJ1-2,-,CASSLLGTQRNGYTF,TGTGCCAGCAGTTTATTAGGGACACAAAGAAATGGCTACACCTTC
few,TRBV2,TRBJ2-7,-,CASSEASGKSYEQYF,TGTGCCAGCAGTGAAGCCAGCGGCAAGTCCTACGAGCAGTACTTC
many,TRBV7-9,TRBJ1-1,-,CASSPALNTEAFF,TGTGCCAGCAGCCCCGCCTTGAACACTGAAGCTTTCTTT
many,TRBV7-2,TRBJ2-5,-,CASSFNGDQETQYF,TGTGCCAGCAGCTTTAACGGGGATCAAGAGACCCAGTACTTC
many,TRBV4-2,TRBJ2-5,TRBD2,CASNQIAGGSETQYF,TGTGCCAGCAACCAAATAGCGGGGGGGTCGGAGACCCAGTACTTC
-,TRBV24-1,TRBJ2-5,-,CATSDFMGETQYF,TGTGCCACCAGTGATTTCATGGGGGAGACCCAGTACTTC